What follows describes a single T cell receptor beta chain. Germline-derived CDR1 and CDR2 are LNHDA and SQIVND (reference sequence). This CDR3 comprises 14 residues. V lost 5 bases and J lost 3; bases outside the gene matches: 4. This entry comes from a study of T-cell memory formation after mild COVID-19. TCRdb passed the 5' RACE reads through MiXCR, listing each CDR3 protein once. Of roughly 370,000 distinct CDR3 sequences in the sample, around a sixth were seen once. This chain uses TRBV19 with TRBJ2-5; 9 positions match TRBD1. Source material: PBMCs or a T cell subset sorted from them (not recorded which). This clonotype was obtained from a man aged 18 to 29 who had mild COVID-19 (a few samples of this study predate the infection). Cell type and time point are not known. The CDR3 DNA reads as TGTGCCAGTAGTCCCGACAGGGGGGAAGAGACCCAGTACTTC. Translation: CASSPDRGEETQYF. Full variable domain (missing parts from reference TRBV19 and TRBJ2-5): DGGITQSPKYLFRKEGQNVTLSCEQNLNHDAMYWYRQDPGQGLRLIYYSQIVNDFQKGDIAEGYSVSREKKESFPLTVTSAQKNPTAFYLCASSPDRGEETQYFGPGTRLLVL.